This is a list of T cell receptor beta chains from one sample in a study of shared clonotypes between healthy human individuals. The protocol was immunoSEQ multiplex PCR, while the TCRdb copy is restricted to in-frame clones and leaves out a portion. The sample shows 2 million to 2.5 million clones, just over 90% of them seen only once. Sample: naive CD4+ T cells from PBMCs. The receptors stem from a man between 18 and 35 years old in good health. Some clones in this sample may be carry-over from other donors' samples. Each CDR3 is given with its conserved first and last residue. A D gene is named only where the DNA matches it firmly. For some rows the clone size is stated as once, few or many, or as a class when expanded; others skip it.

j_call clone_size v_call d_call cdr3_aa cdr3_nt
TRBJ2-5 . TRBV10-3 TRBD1 CAISEQGFPETQYF TGTGCCATCAGTGAACAGGGGTTCCCAGAGACCCAGTACTTC
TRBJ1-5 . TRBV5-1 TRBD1 CASSLTGGNQPQHF TGCGCCAGCAGCCTCACAGGGGGCAATCAGCCCCAGCATTTT
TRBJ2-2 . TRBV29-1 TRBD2 CSVAQVLAGAGELFF TGCAGCGTTGCCCAGGTCCTAGCGGGCGCCGGGGAGCTGTTTTTT
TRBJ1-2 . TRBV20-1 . CSARQDLGYTF TGCAGTGCTAGACAGGACCTTGGCTACACCTTC
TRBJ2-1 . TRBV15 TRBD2 CATSTPTSGRRNEQFF TGTGCCACCAGCACACCGACTAGCGGGAGACGAAATGAGCAGTTCTTC
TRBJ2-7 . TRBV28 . CASSLAVGKSSYEQYF TGTGCCAGCAGTCTCGCCGTGGGGAAGAGCTCCTACGAGCAGTACTTC
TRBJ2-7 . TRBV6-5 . CASSYSWRLGAYEQYF TGTGCCAGCAGTTACTCCTGGAGATTAGGGGCCTACGAGCAGTACTTC
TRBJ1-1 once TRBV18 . CASSPYPTAQMNTEAFF TGTGCCAGCTCACCGTATCCAACGGCGCAGATGAACACTGAAGCTTTCTTT
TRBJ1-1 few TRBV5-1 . CASRPRSNTEAFF TGCGCCAGCAGGCCCCGATCCAACACTGAAGCTTTCTTT
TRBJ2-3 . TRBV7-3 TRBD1 CASSFNPGQDTQYF TGTGCCAGCAGCTTTAATCCGGGACAGGATACGCAGTATTTT
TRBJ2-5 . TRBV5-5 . CASSFRLAAGAQYF TGTGCCAGCAGCTTCCGGCTAGCGGCAGGGGCCCAGTACTTC
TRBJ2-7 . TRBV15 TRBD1 CATSRDGRGRITYEQYF TGTGCCACCAGCAGAGATGGTAGGGGGCGAATAACCTACGAGCAGTACTTC
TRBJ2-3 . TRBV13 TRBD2 CASSLRTFLAGHATDTQYF TGTGCCAGCAGCTTACGGACTTTCCTAGCGGGACATGCCACAGATACGCAGTATTTT
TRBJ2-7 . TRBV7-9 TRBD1 CASSWSGDRGLGEQYF TGTGCCAGCAGCTGGAGCGGGGACAGGGGGCTTGGCGAGCAGTACTTC
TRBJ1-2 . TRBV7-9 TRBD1 CASSFGTPQGVGYTF TGTGCCAGCAGCTTTGGGACGCCACAGGGGGTTGGCTACACCTTC
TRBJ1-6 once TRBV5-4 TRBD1 CASSLGRTGTSDSPLHF TGTGCCAGCAGCTTGGGGCGGACAGGGACGTCCGATTCACCCCTCCACTTT
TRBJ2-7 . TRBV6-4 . CASDLILDGKTYEQYF TGTGCCAGCGACTTAATCTTGGACGGGAAGACCTACGAGCAGTACTTC
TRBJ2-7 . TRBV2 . CASSAGSGIGGNEQYF TGTGCCAGCAGCGCAGGCTCAGGGATTGGTGGGAACGAGCAGTACTTC